This entry features one TCR beta chain sequence. Its antigen is currently unknown. The TRB libraries of cDNA were built by UMI-labeled 5' RACE. Reanalyzing the 5' RACE reads, TCRdb keeps one entry per CDR3 protein, without DNA. This listing includes nearly 110,000 distinct CDR3 sequences. The authors gated naive CD8+ T cells as CD45RO-CCR7+CD27+CD95-. The source of the sample is a study of CXCR3-negative and CXCR3-positive naive CD8 T cells. Study-level findings and limits: CXCR3-positive naive cells had more hydrophobic TRB CDR3s than CXCR3-negative naive cells. Surface CD5 was comparable between naive subsets; TCR strength was inferred from TRB CDR3 properties.

This TCR came from a human donor in good health. Some clones in this sample may be carry-over from other donors' samples. Sequencing was performed on naive CXCR3+ CD8+ T cells from blood. Subset of the sample: CD45RO-CCR7+CD27+CD95- naive CD8+ T cells expressing CXCR3 (TNR3+).

The CDR3 spells CSARDFGGYGYTF. The genes are TRBV20-1 and TRBJ1-2; TCRdb reports TRBD1, a call that lacks DNA to check it against. CDR3 length: 13 amino acids. The germline V gene has CDR1 DFQATT and CDR2 SNEGSKA (reference sequence).